Below, 28 T cell receptor beta chains from the same sample are listed, as sequenced in a study of cytomegalovirus exposure and HLA in healthy donors. The PCR used 60 Vbeta and 13 Jbeta primers. TCRdb's table, derived via immunoSEQ multiplex PCR, lists solely in-frame clones and lacks some. This sample has some 120,000 clones, with around three quarters found just once. The sample comprised PBMCs. The origin of the receptors is a man between 35 and 55 years old in good health and CMV-seropositive.

The CDR3 spells CASSLGTGTGGGQPQHF. CDR3 coding DNA: TGCGCCAGCAGCTTGGGGACGGGGACAGGGGGCGGGCAGCCCCAGCATTTT. The chain couples TRBV5-1 to TRBJ1-5; TRBD1 aligns across 12 bases. V lost 0 bases to trimming and J lost 7 bases; unmatched junction nucleotides: 8. Germline CDR1 reads SGHRS; CDR2 reads YFSETQ. This CDR3 has 17 residues.

Concerning this clone: Mismatch with germline at one junction end may stem from a read error. The rearrangement uses TRBV7-7 and TRBJ2-3; 7 bases map to TRBD1. In germline, CDR1 is SSHAT, CDR2 FNYEAQ (reference sequence). The length of the CDR3 is 15 residues. The CDR3 DNA reads as TGTGCTAGCAGCCCCCGACAGGGTACGCCAGATACGCAGTATTTT. It translates to CASSPRQGTPDTQYF.

V gene TRBV28 combines with J gene TRBJ1-2; TRBD1 might be the D (5 bases). The CDR3 sequence is 13 residues long. Germline-derived CDR1 and CDR2 are MDHEN and SYDVKM. The V end lost 3 bases, the J end lost 5 bases, and 10 bases lay between the germline ends. DNA for the CDR3: TGTGCCAGCAGTTTGACCCAGGGATATGGCTACACCTTC. This translates into CASSLTQGYGYTF.

The chain joins TRBV15 to TRBJ2-5; a possible D gene is TRBD2 (5 bases). CDR3 length equals 13 residues. Germline loops: CDR1 LNHNV, CDR2 YYDKDF (reference sequence). The germline V and J ends were trimmed by 8 bases and 2 bases, with 12 bases remaining between them. CDR3 region: CATAEERQETQYF. The CDR3 DNA reads TGTGCCACCGCGGAGGAACGGCAAGAGACCCAGTACTTC.

The chain couples TRBV19 to TRBJ2-1, with 8 positions matching TRBD2. J lost 5 bases, V lost 5 bases, and 14 bases had no gene match. The CDR3 is made up of 17 amino acids. CDR1 is LNHDA and CDR2 is SQIVND in the germline V gene (reference sequence). The DNA of the CDR3 is TGTGCCAGTAGTCCCCCCCTTATGAAAGCGGGGGACAATGAGCAGTTCTTC. It specifies CASSPPLMKAGDNEQFF.

The chain employs TRBV6-5 and TRBJ2-5; the match to TRBD1 covers 7 bases. The CDR3 totals 15 residues. The J segment lost 2 bases and the V segment lost 5 bases, leaving 8 bases of the junction unmatched. Germline V gene lookup returns CDR1 MNHEY and CDR2 SVGAGI. CDR3 amino acids: CASSPGQLYQETQYF. The CDR3, as DNA: TGTGCCAGCAGTCCGGGACAGCTCTATCAAGAGACCCAGTACTTC.

The chain carries TRBV7-3 and TRBJ2-3, with 11 nucleotides matching TRBD1. This CDR3 spans 16 amino acids. Germline-derived CDR1 and CDR2 are SGHTA and FQGTGA. J gave up 5 bases and V 5 bases, and 9 bases lay outside the gene matches. The CDR3 DNA sequence: TGTGCCAGCAGCGACGGACAGGGGGCGCTGGGAGATACGCAGTATTTT. Translation gives CASSDGQGALGDTQYF.

V usage is TRBV18 and J usage is TRBJ2-7; TRBD1 aligns across 7 bases. Trimming took 6 bases from V and 3 from J; bases not matched to a gene: 5. The CDR3 totals 13 residues. Germline assignment: CDR1 KGHSH and CDR2 LQKENI. CDR3 DNA: TGTGCCAGCTCGCCCCGACAGGGCTACGAGCAGTACTTC. Translating it yields CASSPRQGYEQYF.

The CDR3 spells CASSLADGSQPQHF. The CDR3 DNA reads TGTGCCAGCAGCTTAGCCGACGGGAGTCAGCCCCAGCATTTT. The chain combines TRBV7-2 with TRBJ1-5; D uncertain. This CDR3 has 14 amino acids. Trimming pared 0 bases from V and 6 bases from J, leaving 9 bases between. Germline assignment: CDR1 SGHTA and CDR2 FQGNSA.

The V gene is TRBV6-4, the J gene TRBJ2-1; D perhaps matches TRBD1 (6 bases). Trimming shortened V by 0 bases and J by 7 bases, and 10 bases separated the two germline ends. Germline-derived CDR1 and CDR2 are MRHNA and SNTAGT. This CDR3 comprises 14 residues. This CDR3 is CASSDSFRGNEQFF. Written as DNA, the CDR3 is TGTGCCAGCAGTGACTCGTTTAGGGGGAATGAGCAGTTCTTC.

CDR3 loop: CASSVLGSSPSTGELFF. CDR3 DNA: TGTGCCAGCAGCGTACTAGGCTCCTCTCCCTCAACCGGGGAGCTGTTTTTT. The rearrangement joins TRBV9 to TRBJ2-2; D unresolved. Germline values: CDR1 SGDLS, CDR2 YYNGEE. The CDR3 is 17 amino acids. V was trimmed by 1 base and J by 5 bases, leaving 18 bases between them.

This chain connects TRBV19 to TRBJ1-5; D remains ambiguous. V was pared by 1 base and J by 4 bases, with 11 bases between. CDR1 is LNHDA and CDR2 is SQIVND in the germline V gene (reference sequence). The CDR3 contains 15 residues. The CDR3 coding sequence is TGTGCCAGTAGTATAGGGTCAAGAGGTAATCAGCCCCAGCATTTT. It yields the protein CASSIGSRGNQPQHF.

The chain employs TRBV11-2 and TRBJ2-1, with D possibly matching TRBD2 (7 bases). Trimming stripped 3 bases from V and 6 bases from J, with 15 bases between. Germline CDR1 reads SGHAT; CDR2 reads FQNNGV. The CDR3 spans 15 residues. The CDR3 reads CASSFGGRFINEQFF. For the CDR3, the DNA is TGTGCCAGCAGCTTCGGGGGGCGTTTTATCAATGAGCAGTTCTTC.

The chain links TRBV5-1 to TRBJ2-3, with D perhaps matching TRBD2 (5 bases). Germline values: CDR1 SGHRS, CDR2 YFSETQ. Trimming took off 4 bases at V and 7 bases at J, with 10 bases between the two ends. The CDR3 length is 12 residues. CDR3: CASSRTENTQYF. In DNA, the CDR3 is TGCGCCAGCAGCCGGACTGAGAATACGCAGTATTTT.

The chain recombines TRBV7-6 with TRBJ2-7; D might be TRBD2 (5 bases). This CDR3 has 12 amino acids. With 5 bases removed from V and 9 bases from J, the gap between germline ends came to 14 bases. CDR1 and CDR2 (germline): SGHVS, FNYEAQ. The DNA for the CDR3 is TGTGCCAGCAGCCCCGGCGGGCGGGCGCAGTACTTC. It yields the protein CASSPGGRAQYF.

The rearrangement links TRBV9 to TRBJ1-1, with D perhaps TRBD1 (5 bases). Germline V CDR1 and CDR2: SGDLS, YYNGEE. Between the trimmed V and J ends, which lost 0 bases and 0 bases, there was a span of 9 bases. This CDR3 comprises 15 residues. In DNA form, the CDR3 reads TGTGCCAGCAGCGTAGGGACAAGAATGAACACTGAAGCTTTCTTT. Encoded protein: CASSVGTRMNTEAFF. Together with reference TRBV9 and TRBJ1-1, the CDR3 gives the full variable domain: DSGVTQTPKHLITATGQRVTLRCSPRSGDLSVYWYQQSLDQGLQFLIQYYNGEERAKGNILERFSAQQFPDLHSELNLSSLELGDSALYFCASSVGTRMNTEAFFGQGTRLTVV.

In the case of this clone: At one end, the junction sequence differs from germline, possibly due to a read error. The chain is built from TRBV7-9 and TRBJ2-3, with 12 nucleotides matching TRBD2. CDR1 SEHNR and CDR2 FQNEAQ come from the germline V gene (reference sequence). This CDR3 is 18 amino acids long. The CDR3 DNA sequence: TGTTCCAGCAGCTCGGGGACTAGCGGGCCTAGTAGCACAGATACGCAGTATTTT. Protein sequence: CSSSSGTSGPSSTDTQYF.

This rearrangement joins TRBV5-1 to TRBJ1-1; no reliable D call. V was trimmed by 4 bases and J by 0 bases, leaving 16 bases between them. The CDR3 is 16 residues long. Germline V CDR1 and CDR2: SGHRS, YFSETQ. The chain's CDR3 is CASSPLSAVVNTEAFF. The CDR3 region has the DNA TGCGCCAGCAGCCCCTTGTCAGCGGTGGTGAACACTGAAGCTTTCTTT.

The V gene is TRBV7-9, the J gene TRBJ2-1, with 12 nucleotides matching TRBD2. Germline V gene data show CDR1 as SEHNR and CDR2 as FQNEAQ (reference sequence). V trimming: 1 base; J trimming: 8 bases; junction bases outside the gene matches: 9. There are 17 residues in the CDR3. The CDR3: CASSLEWELAGGHEQFF. CDR3 bases: TGTGCCAGCAGCTTAGAATGGGAGCTAGCGGGGGGGCATGAGCAGTTCTTC.

The V and J genes are TRBV7-2 and TRBJ1-1, with unresolved D. V shed 1 base and J shed 2 bases, with 8 bases lying between them. This CDR3 is built from 14 residues. Germline V gene sequence: CDR1 SGHTA, CDR2 FQGNSA. The CDR3 sequence is CASSLGHGNTEAFF. Here the CDR3 DNA reads TGTGCCAGCAGCTTAGGACACGGTAACACTGAAGCTTTCTTT. The entire variable domain, with the rest obtained from reference TRBV7-2 and TRBJ1-1, is as follows: GAGVSQSPSNKVTEKGKDVELRCDPISGHTALYWYRQSLGQGLEFLIYFQGNSAPDKSGLPSDRFSAERTGGSVSTLTIQRTQQEDSAVYLCASSLGHGNTEAFFGQGTRLTVV.

This chain connects TRBV7-2 to TRBJ2-3, with unresolved D. Trimming stripped 1 base from V and 4 bases from J, with 3 bases between. Germline assignment: CDR1 SGHTA and CDR2 FQGNSA. This CDR3 region has 12 residues. The CDR3 is CASSLVSDTQYF. The CDR3 DNA follows: TGTGCCAGCAGCTTAGTATCAGATACGCAGTATTTT.

Only a few counts were recorded for this clone. The rearrangement joins TRBV4-1 to TRBJ1-6; 9 nucleotides match TRBD1. The V gene's germline CDR1 is MGHRA and CDR2 YSYEKL. Germline trimming cut 0 bases from V and 11 bases from J; bases unmatched to any gene: 11. CDR3 length: 17 amino acids. For the CDR3, the DNA is TGCGCCAGCAGCCAAGACAACTCCGGGACAGGGTCCCCACCCCTCCACTTT. Encoded protein: CASSQDNSGTGSPPLHF.

The rearrangement uses TRBV4-3 and TRBJ1-1; D uncertain. Trimming stripped 0 bases from V and 4 bases from J, with 9 bases between. Germline-derived CDR1 and CDR2 are LGHNA and YSLEER. The CDR3 contains 14 residues. In nucleotides, the CDR3 is TGCGCCAGCAGCCAAGAAACGAGAACCACTGAAGCTTTCTTT. Protein sequence: CASSQETRTTEAFF.

This chain links TRBV4-1 with TRBJ2-7, with unresolved D. Trimming shortened V by 1 base and J by 5 bases, and 18 bases separated the two germline ends. This CDR3 is built from 16 residues. Germline V gene data show CDR1 as MGHRA and CDR2 as YSYEKL. The CDR3 here is CASSQGNAIKSDEQYF. The CDR3 bases are TGCGCCAGCAGCCAAGGAAACGCCATTAAGTCGGACGAGCAGTACTTC.

CDR3 region: CASSATRLTDTQYF. The CDR3 nucleotides are TGCGCCAGCAGCGCCACACGACTCACAGATACGCAGTATTTT. The chain recombines TRBV5-1 with TRBJ2-3; D remains unclear. Trimming left V 4 bases short and J 2 bases short, with 11 bases between. The germline gives CDR1 SGHRS, CDR2 YFSETQ. The CDR3 is 14 residues long.

This rearrangement joins TRBV5-5 to TRBJ1-1, with 8 bases that match TRBD1. The CDR3 runs to 15 residues. Trimming cost V 3 bases and J 0 bases; bases outside gene matches: 4. Germline assignment: CDR1 SGHKS and CDR2 YYEKEE (reference sequence). The CDR3 coding sequence is TGTGCCAGCAGCTCCACAGGGGGATTGAACACTGAAGCTTTCTTT. Residues: CASSSTGGLNTEAFF.

The V gene is TRBV5-4, the J gene TRBJ1-1; no clear D gene. CDR1 and CDR2 (germline): SGHNT, YYREEE (reference sequence). The V end lost 4 bases, the J end lost 1 base, and 11 bases lay between the germline ends. This CDR3 spans 14 amino acids. CDR3 nucleotides: TGTGCCAGCAGCCCCTCGGTCACGAACACTGAAGCTTTCTTT. This encodes CASSPSVTNTEAFF. Together with reference TRBV5-4 and TRBJ1-1, the CDR3 gives the full variable domain: ETGVTQSPTHLIKTRGQQVTLRCSSQSGHNTVSWYQQALGQGPQFIFQYYREEENGRGNFPPRFSGLQFPNYSSELNVNALELDDSALYLCASSPSVTNTEAFFGQGTRLTVV.

This rearrangement joins TRBV20-1 to TRBJ1-1, with 7 nucleotides matching TRBD1. Trimming cost V 6 bases and J 9 bases; bases outside gene matches: 7. The CDR3 consists of 11 residues. CDR1 and CDR2 (germline): DFQATT, SNEGSKA (reference sequence). The chain's CDR3 is CSAPRTGQAFF. The CDR3 DNA is TGCAGTGCCCCCAGGACAGGACAAGCTTTCTTT.